This T cell receptor beta chain derives from a study of blood T cell repertoires in COVID-19. CDR3 length equals 17 residues. In germline, CDR1 is GTSNPN, CDR2 SVGIG (reference sequence). V trimming: 3 bases; J trimming: 6 bases; junction bases outside the gene matches: 17. Those who participated ranged in age from roughly 18 to 89 years and resided in 24 US areas. Each participant's cohort was designated according to participant-reported clinical history. Method: immunoSEQ multiplex PCR; TCRdb's copy keeps in-frame clones and lacks some. The sample has about 140,000 clones, more than 75% seen once. V gene TRBV30 combines with J gene TRBJ2-1, with TRBD1 identical over 7 bases. Sequenced: PBMCs or T cells enriched from blood (not recorded which). This sequence was found in a man between 60 and 70 years old who had recovered from COVID-19. CDR3 bases: TGTGCCTGGAGCGGAGACCTACAGGGGTTTTTAGTCAATGAGCAGTTCTTC. Translation gives CAWSGDLQGFLVNEQFF.